This T cell receptor beta chain is from a study of Ad26.COV2.S vaccination and SARS-CoV-2 variants (dated by TCRdb to the early 2020s). Background for the entire study: TCRbeta repertoire sequencing served as the tool for gauging how specific and how broad the SARS-CoV-2-reactive T cell receptors were following Ad26.COV2.S vaccination. A total of approximately 30 samples were included in the TCR-sequenced set, comprising around 19 Ad26.COV2.S vaccine recipients, 5 placebo recipients and 8 SARS-CoV-2 convalescent individuals.

Points the paper makes about the study in general: Compared with placebo recipients, Ad26.COV2.S recipients showed higher spike-specific TCR breadth (P = 0.0014). Non-spike TCR breadth was comparable between vaccine and placebo recipients, consistent with the vaccine containing only spike. After vaccination, spike-specific CD8+ and CD4+ T cell responses were reported to show substantial breadth. The authors noted that the TCR breadth and depth analyses may have underestimated total T cell responses.

The immunoSEQ Assay was the method used to sequence TCRbeta CDR3 regions. After extraction, genomic DNA underwent amplification by bias-controlled multiplex PCR, followed by high-throughput sequencing. On the study's bioinformatics: To quantify the absolute abundance of every unique TCRbeta CDR3 region, sequences were collapsed and filtered. Usable DNA was measured by amplifying reference genes present in all nucleated cells, and TCRbeta template counts were normalized to that usable DNA to estimate T cell fraction. Repertoire TCRs were annotated as SARS-CoV-2-specific when V gene, CDR3 amino acid sequence and J gene were exactly matched to a known reactive TCR set. The reference SARS-CoV-2 TCR set was derived from MIRA and filtered for enrichment in COVID-19-positive ImmuneCODE repertoires, a step that removed public or cross-reactive TCRs. Using the MIRA antigens, annotated TCRs were further analysed by specific ORF or by position within an ORF. Breadth was defined as annotated unique rearrangements over total unique productive rearrangements; depth was the summed frequency of those rearrangements. Two-sided Wilcoxon rank-sum tests were applied when comparing TCR breadth between groups. TCRdb mirrors the immuneACCESS table, restricted to in-frame sequences. Some clones are absent from its copies; in checked studies, under half trace to an unresolved V gene, and the reason for the others is unknown. The V and J calls and the clone size are those of that table, but D and trimming were determined from the DNA. A total of 120,000 to 150,000 clones appear in this sample, roughly 88% of them only once. The biggest ten clones account for 5% of the sample.

In regard to this clone: Its recognized antigen is unknown. There are no base qualities to consult, and no much larger clone falls within one base.

The CDR3, from cysteine to phenylalanine, totals 13 residues. The only DNA kept is the CDR3, 39 bases in frame from the first base. At the junction V is shortened by 1 base and J by 11 bases, with 14 bases in between. The germline V gene sets CDR1 to SGHVS and CDR2 to FQNEAQ. The time point label corresponds to: individuals recovered from natural SARS-CoV-2 infection. The sequencing here drew on peripheral blood, taken after recovery from COVID-19. Rearrangement joined TRBV7-8 to TRBJ1-1; matching of 5 bases hints at TRBD1 as the D gene. The TCR was taken from a human donor who had recovered from COVID-19. The CDR3 reads CASSLEKGIVAFF. The DNA sequence is TGTGCCAGCAGCTTAGAAAAGGGGATCGTTGCTTTCTTT.